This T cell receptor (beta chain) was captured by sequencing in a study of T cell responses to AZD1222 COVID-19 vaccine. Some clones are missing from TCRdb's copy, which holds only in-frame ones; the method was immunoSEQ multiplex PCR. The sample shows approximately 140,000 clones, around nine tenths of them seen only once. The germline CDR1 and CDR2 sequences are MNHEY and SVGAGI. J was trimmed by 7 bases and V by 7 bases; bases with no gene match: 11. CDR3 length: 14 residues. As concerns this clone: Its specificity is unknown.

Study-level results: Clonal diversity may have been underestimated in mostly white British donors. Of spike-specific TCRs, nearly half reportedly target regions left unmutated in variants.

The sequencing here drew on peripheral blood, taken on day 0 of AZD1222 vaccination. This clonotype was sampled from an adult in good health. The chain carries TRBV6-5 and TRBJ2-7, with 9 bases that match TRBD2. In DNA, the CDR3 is TGTGCCAGCAAAAGAACTGGCGGGGGGGCTGAGCAGTACTTC. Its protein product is CASKRTGGGAEQYF.